The 17 T cell receptor beta chains below come from one sample, sequenced in a study of T cell repertoires in cytomegalovirus infection. TCRdb analysed the reads with MiXCR anew, one entry per CDR3 protein. The sample yields about 770,000 distinct CDR3 sequences, almost 30% seen once. Their target antigens are unknown. Specimen: cultured CD8+ T cells from PBMCs, collected from culture after CMV antigen stimulation. Receptors were obtained from a human donor in good health (CMV status not recorded). Some clones in this sample may be carry-over from other donors' samples.

The rearrangement links TRBV4-1 to TRBJ1-5; a weak D match, TRBD1 (6 bases). The length of the CDR3 is 15 residues. Trimming cost V 1 base and J 6 bases, with 13 bases left between them. CDR1 MGHRA and CDR2 YSYEKL come from the germline V gene. The chain's CDR3 is CASSQGVGAGQPQHF. DNA for the CDR3: TGCGCCAGCAGCCAAGGGGTGGGGGCGGGTCAGCCCCAGCATTTT.

The chain employs TRBV11-3 and TRBJ1-3, with TRBD1 identical over 9 bases. The CDR3 consists of 16 residues. Germline V CDR1 and CDR2: SGHNT, YENEEA. After removal of 5 bases from V and 0 bases from J, the junction contained 5 bases not matched to a gene. The CDR3 spells CASSDRTGVSGNTIYF. The CDR3 nucleotides read TGTGCCAGCAGCGATCGGACAGGGGTCTCTGGAAACACCATATATTTT.

The chain uses TRBV7-9 and TRBJ2-1, with D perhaps TRBD1 (5 bases). V lost 6 bases and J 2 bases, leaving 17 bases between the germline ends. The germline V gene has CDR1 SEHNR and CDR2 FQNEAQ (reference sequence). The CDR3 extends over 16 amino acids. The CDR3 DNA reads TGTGCCAGCAGTTACTCGGACACTACGACCTACAATGAGCAGTTCTTC. It codes for CASSYSDTTTYNEQFF. The entire variable domain, with the rest obtained from reference TRBV7-9 and TRBJ2-1, is as follows: DTGVSQNPRHKITKRGQNVTFRCDPISEHNRLYWYRQTLGQGPEFLTYFQNEAQLEKSRLLSDRFSAERPKGSFSTLEIQRTEQGDSAMYLCASSYSDTTTYNEQFFGPGTRLTVL.

The J gene is TRBJ1-6, the V gene TRBV20-1; D call uncertain. Germline values: CDR1 DFQATT, CDR2 SNEGSKA (reference sequence). This CDR3 comprises 12 residues. The V end was cut by 3 bases, the J end by 7 bases, with 7 bases between. CDR3 nucleotides: TGCAGTGCTAGTAACGGGAATTCACCCCTCCACTTT. Its translation: CSASNGNSPLHF.

The J gene is TRBJ1-1, the V gene TRBV4-3; 9 nucleotides line up with TRBD1. The CDR3 totals 14 residues. Trimming at V came to 5 bases and at J to 6 bases, leaving 7 bases not matched to a gene. Germline lookup yields CDR1 LGHNA and CDR2 YSLEER. The CDR3 bases are TGCGCCAGCAGCGATACAACAGGGGGCCCTGAAGCTTTCTTT. This codes for CASSDTTGGPEAFF.

In this sample, this clonotype turned up once. V gene TRBV29-1 combines with J gene TRBJ2-2; no clear D gene. Trimming cost V 5 bases and J 4 bases, with 8 bases left between them. Germline V CDR1 and CDR2: SQVTM, ANQGSEA. The CDR3 contains 12 residues. The CDR3 region has the DNA TGCAGCGTTTTTTCCATCACCGGGGAGCTGTTTTTT. Its translation is CSVFSITGELFF.

The V gene is TRBV9, the J gene TRBJ2-3; 8 nucleotides align to TRBD2. Germline V gives CDR1 SGDLS, CDR2 YYNGEE. With 0 bases clipped from V and 3 bases from J, the junction kept 6 bases outside the gene matches. This CDR3 is 16 amino acids long. This CDR3 reads CASSVARGGPTDTQYF. The DNA of the CDR3 is TGTGCCAGCAGCGTAGCCCGCGGGGGGCCAACAGATACGCAGTATTTT.

As concerns this clonotype: One base away lies a much larger clone, so this may be a sequencing read error. The rearrangement links TRBV28 to TRBJ2-1; 8 positions agree with TRBD1. The germline V gene encodes CDR1 MDHEN and CDR2 SYDVKM. V gave up 6 bases and J gave up 6 bases; unmatched junction bases: 10. The CDR3 has 15 residues. The CDR3 coding sequence is TGTGCCAGCAGCCTCCCGGACAGGGCCTGCAATGAGCAGTTCTTC. Translation: CASSLPDRACNEQFF. The full variable domain, rest sourced from reference TRBV28 and TRBJ2-1, is DVKVTQSSRYLVKRTGEKVFLECVQDMDHENMFWYRQDPGLGLRLIYFSYDVKMKEKGDIPEGYSVSREKKERFSLILESASTNQTSMYLCASSLPDRACNEQFFGPGTRLTVL.

This clonotype was counted a few times. The chain joins TRBV27 to TRBJ1-1; D is unclear. V was pared by 8 bases and J by 0 bases, with 16 bases between. The CDR3 is 15 amino acids. Germline lookup yields CDR1 MNHEY and CDR2 SMNVEV (reference sequence). The DNA of the CDR3 is TGTGCCAGCTTTCTGCCGGGGAGAATGAACACTGAAGCTTTCTTT. Protein: CASFLPGRMNTEAFF.

Regarding this clonotype: This sequence may be a read error, since a much larger clone differs from it by one base. V and J are TRBV7-2 and TRBJ2-5, with 8 positions matching TRBD2. V gave up 4 bases and J gave up 2 bases; unmatched junction bases: 15. There are 18 residues in the CDR3. Germline V lookup: CDR1 SGHTA, CDR2 FQGNSA. CDR3 protein: CASSSGLVGAKGQETQYF. CDR3 bases: TGTGCCAGCAGCTCGGGACTAGTGGGGGCCAAGGGGCAAGAGACCCAGTACTTC.

V gene TRBV7-6 combines with J gene TRBJ2-5; 10 positions agree with TRBD2. Trimming at V came to 6 bases and at J to 1 base, leaving 14 bases not matched to a gene. CDR1 and CDR2 (germline): SGHVS, FNYEAQ. The CDR3 runs to 18 residues. The CDR3 sequence: CASRNKAGGPSGQETQYF. Written as DNA, the CDR3 is TGTGCCAGCAGAAATAAAGCGGGGGGGCCTTCGGGCCAAGAGACCCAGTACTTC.

The chain uses TRBV13 and TRBJ2-7; D might be TRBD2 (7 bases). The CDR3 consists of 15 residues. V was shortened by 0 bases and J by 1 base, with 10 bases between the two germline ends. Germline assignment: CDR1 PRHDT and CDR2 FYEKMQ (reference sequence). The CDR3 DNA is TGTGCCAGCAGCTTAGGGGGGGGGCCTTCCTACGAGCAGTACGTC. Translation gives CASSLGGGPSYEQYV.

In this sample, this clonotype turned up many times. In DNA, the CDR3 is TGTGCCAGCGAATCGGGTACGGCCTACACTGAAGCTTTCTTT. Its translation: CASESGTAYTEAFF. The chain recombines TRBV7-2 with TRBJ1-1; D is ambiguous. Trimming removed 8 bases from V and 3 bases from J, with 16 bases in between. This CDR3 region has 14 residues. Germline loops: CDR1 SGHTA, CDR2 FQGNSA.

This clonotype was picked up one time. This rearrangement joins TRBV10-1 to TRBJ2-1, with TRBD1 matching 9 bases. Germline loops: CDR1 WNHNN, CDR2 SYGVQD (reference sequence). Germline trimming cut 4 bases from V and 6 bases from J; bases unmatched to any gene: 7. The CDR3 length is 15 residues. The DNA for the CDR3 is TGCGCCAGCAGTGGGGTACAGGGGGCGATCAATGAGCAGTTCTTC. Protein sequence: CASSGVQGAINEQFF.

This rearrangement joins TRBV10-3 to TRBJ1-1; the match to TRBD1 covers 7 bases. This CDR3 region has 15 residues. From germline, CDR1 is ENHRY and CDR2 SYGVKD. Trimming took 5 bases from V and 5 from J; bases not matched to a gene: 11. The CDR3 bases are TGTGCCATCAGTTCCACAGGGGACGGTAAGACTGAAGCTTTCTTT. Residues: CAISSTGDGKTEAFF.

This chain uses TRBV6-6 with TRBJ1-2; D ambiguous. The CDR3 is made up of 14 amino acids. Germline V gene data show CDR1 as MNHNY and CDR2 as SVGAGI (reference sequence). With 6 bases removed from V and 6 bases from J, the gap between germline ends came to 17 bases. CDR3 region: CASSPRNYLDGYTF. CDR3 nucleotide sequence: TGTGCCAGCAGCCCAAGGAATTACCTAGATGGCTACACCTTC.

The J gene is TRBJ2-4, the V gene TRBV14; a possible D gene is TRBD1 (6 bases). Trimming stripped 1 base from V and 1 base from J, with 14 bases between. The germline V gene has CDR1 SGHDN and CDR2 FVKESK. CDR3 length: 17 residues. CDR3 region: CASSQAYRARAKNIQYF. The CDR3 region has the DNA TGTGCCAGCAGCCAAGCGTACAGGGCCAGGGCCAAAAACATTCAGTACTTC.